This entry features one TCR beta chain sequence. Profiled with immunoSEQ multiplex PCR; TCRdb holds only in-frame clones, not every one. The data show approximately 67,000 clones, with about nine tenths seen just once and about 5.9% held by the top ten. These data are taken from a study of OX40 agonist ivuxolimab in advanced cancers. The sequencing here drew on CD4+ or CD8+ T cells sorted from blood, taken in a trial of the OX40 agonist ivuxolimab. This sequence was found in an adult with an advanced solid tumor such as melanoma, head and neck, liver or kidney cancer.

The CDR3 DNA reads TGTGCCAGCAGCTGGGACAGGGGGTCCCTCAACTATGGCTACACCTTC. Its translation is CASSWDRGSLNYGYTF. The V and J genes are TRBV7-9 and TRBJ1-2; 11 nucleotides match TRBD1. V shed 4 bases, J shed 2 bases, and the junction held 6 bases outside the gene matches. Germline V gene lookup returns CDR1 SEHNR and CDR2 FQNEAQ (reference sequence). The CDR3 is 16 residues long.